This T cell receptor beta chain was sequenced for a study of OX40 agonist ivuxolimab in advanced cancers. The overall study: Past anti-PD-1, anti-PD-L1 or anti-CTLA-4 therapy was accepted, and 30% to 45% had received some.

Study-wide findings and caveats: Among T cells, CD8+ cells averaged more expanded clones than CD4+ cells.

Patients were ineligible given autoimmune disease history or systemic immunosuppression. As regards this clone: Its antigen is as yet unknown.

With 5 bases removed from V and 4 bases from J, the gap between germline ends came to 14 bases. The germline V gene encodes CDR1 SGHTA and CDR2 FQGTGA. The CDR3 extends over 15 amino acids. Method: immunoSEQ multiplex PCR; TCRdb's copy keeps in-frame clones and lacks some. Of about 86,000 clones detected, 87% appear once; the ten largest clones hold 1.1% to 1.5%. Sequenced here: CD4+ or CD8+ T cells sorted from blood, sampled in a trial of the OX40 agonist ivuxolimab. The sequence was obtained from an adult with an advanced solid tumor such as melanoma, head and neck, liver or kidney cancer. The V and J genes are TRBV7-3 and TRBJ2-2; possibly TRBD1 for D (6 bases). The CDR3 is CASSPGGGITGELFF. The CDR3 bases are TGTGCCAGCAGCCCTGGGGGCGGAATCACCGGGGAGCTGTTTTTT.